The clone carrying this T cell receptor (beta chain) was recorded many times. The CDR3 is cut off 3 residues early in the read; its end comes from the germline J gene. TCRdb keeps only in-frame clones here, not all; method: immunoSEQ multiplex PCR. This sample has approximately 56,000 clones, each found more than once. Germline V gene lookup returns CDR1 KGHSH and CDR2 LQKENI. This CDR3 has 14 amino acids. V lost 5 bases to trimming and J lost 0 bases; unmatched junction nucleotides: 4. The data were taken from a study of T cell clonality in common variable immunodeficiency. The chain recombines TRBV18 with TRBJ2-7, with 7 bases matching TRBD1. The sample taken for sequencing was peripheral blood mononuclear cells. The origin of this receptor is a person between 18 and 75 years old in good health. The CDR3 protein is CASSGRDSSYEQYF. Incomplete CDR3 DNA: TGTGCCAGCTCAGGCCGGGACAGCTCCTACGAG.